Below are 26 T cell receptor beta chains sequenced from a single sample in a study of cytomegalovirus exposure and HLA in healthy donors. PCR amplification relied on 60 Vbeta primers (plus 13 Jbeta primers). Measured with immunoSEQ multiplex PCR; TCRdb has only the in-frame clones, and not every one. Found here are 210,000 or so clones, about 74% of them singletons; the top ten hold 15% to 18%. The source material was PBMCs. All receptors come from a man between 35 and 55 years old in good health and CMV-seronegative.

The V gene is TRBV30, the J gene TRBJ2-1; 12 bases align to TRBD2. The CDR3 sequence is 16 residues long. Germline-derived CDR1 and CDR2 are GTSNPN and SVGIG (reference sequence). J was trimmed by 7 bases and V by 6 bases; bases with no gene match: 13. This CDR3 is CACSGLAGGPWNEQFF. The CDR3 DNA sequence: TGTGCCTGTTCGGGCCTAGCGGGAGGGCCATGGAATGAGCAGTTCTTC.

The chain joins TRBV10-3 to TRBJ1-1, with D uncertain. This CDR3 region has 14 residues. Germline lookup yields CDR1 ENHRY and CDR2 SYGVKD. The germline V and J ends were trimmed by 4 bases and 0 bases, with 9 bases remaining between them. CDR3 protein: CAISGPAVNTEAFF. The CDR3 DNA reads as TGTGCCATCAGTGGACCAGCGGTGAACACTGAAGCTTTCTTT.

This clone has more than one count but fewer than ten. The chain combines TRBV6-6 with TRBJ1-2, with D possibly TRBD1 on 5 matching bases. This CDR3 contains 11 residues. From germline, CDR1 is MNHNY and CDR2 SVGAGI (reference sequence). Between the trimmed V and J ends, which lost 5 bases and 8 bases, there was a span of 9 bases. Here the CDR3 reads CASSGAGGYTF. In DNA, the CDR3 is TGTGCCAGCAGTGGGGCGGGAGGCTACACCTTC.

The gene calls are TRBV28 and TRBJ2-7, with 7 positions matching TRBD1. Unmatched junction bases numbered 16, after V lost 8 bases and J lost 3 bases. The CDR3 sequence is 16 residues long. The germline gives CDR1 MDHEN, CDR2 SYDVKM. CDR3 sequence: CASSPTGSIFIYEQYF. CDR3 nucleotide sequence: TGTGCCAGCTCCCCGACAGGGTCCATCTTCATCTACGAGCAGTACTTC.

A few counts support this clone. V gene TRBV27 combines with J gene TRBJ1-1; D ambiguous. This CDR3 is built from 13 residues. Between the trimmed V and J ends, which lost 1 base and 8 bases, there was a span of 11 bases. From germline, CDR1 is MNHEY and CDR2 SMNVEV (reference sequence). Written as DNA, the CDR3 is TGTGCCAGCAGTTTATGGTCGGGAGAAGAAGCTTTCTTT. Translating it yields CASSLWSGEEAFF.

The chain couples TRBV4-1 to TRBJ1-2, with D possibly TRBD1 on 6 matching bases. This CDR3 region has 14 residues. Germline loops: CDR1 MGHRA, CDR2 YSYEKL. V gave up 1 base and J gave up 4 bases, with 10 bases separating them. This CDR3 reads CASSQGQGGYGYTF. In nucleotides, the CDR3 is TGCGCCAGCAGCCAAGGACAAGGGGGCTATGGCTACACCTTC.

The J gene is TRBJ1-1, the V gene TRBV28; 7 positions agree with TRBD1. Germline loops: CDR1 MDHEN, CDR2 SYDVKM. The CDR3 extends over 12 amino acids. J gave up 10 bases and V 1 base, and 3 bases lay outside the gene matches. CDR3 residues: CASSLSQGRAFF. As DNA, the CDR3 is TGTGCCAGCAGTTTATCACAGGGGAGAGCTTTCTTT.

The CDR3 region has the DNA TGCGCCAGCAGACCCGCAGGGGGGAGATACGAGCAGTACTTC. This sequence encodes CASRPAGGRYEQYF. This chain connects TRBV4-1 to TRBJ2-7; a possible D gene is TRBD1 (7 bases). V lost 6 bases, J lost 4 bases, and 16 bases lay in between. The germline V gene encodes CDR1 MGHRA and CDR2 YSYEKL. The CDR3 runs to 14 residues.

J is TRBJ2-1 and V is TRBV9, with a weak D call TRBD2 (5 bases). Germline-derived CDR1 and CDR2 are SGDLS and YYNGEE. This CDR3 contains 14 residues. V was trimmed by 0 bases and J by 13 bases, leaving 17 bases between them. The CDR3 DNA reads as TGTGCCAGCAGCGTAGTTGGCTCGGGGTGGGAACAGTTCTTC. Translation gives CASSVVGSGWEQFF.

The chain recombines TRBV29-1 with TRBJ2-2; 8 bases fit TRBD2. The junction had 5 bases not matched to a gene; V was cut back by 4 bases and J by 4 bases. This CDR3 spans 14 amino acids. CDR1 SQVTM and CDR2 ANQGSEA come from the germline V gene. The chain's CDR3 is CSVVGTSVTGELFF. The CDR3 bases are TGCAGCGTTGTAGGGACTAGTGTCACCGGGGAGCTGTTTTTT.

The chain couples TRBV2 to TRBJ1-2, with D possibly matching TRBD1 (5 bases). CDR3 length: 12 residues. The V gene's germline CDR1 is SNHLY and CDR2 FYNNEI. The V gene lost 8 bases and the J gene lost 4 bases, with 11 bases spanning the gap. The CDR3 DNA reads as TGTGCCAGCCGACAGTTTGGCTATGGCTACACCTTC. Protein: CASRQFGYGYTF. Full variable domain (rest looked up from reference TRBV2 and TRBJ1-2): EPEVTQTPSHQVTQMGQEVILRCVPISNHLYFYWYRQILGQKVEFLVSFYNNEISEKSEIFDDQFSVERPDGSNFTLKIRSTKLEDSAMYFCASRQFGYGYTFGSGTRLTVV.

The chain recombines TRBV11-2 with TRBJ2-3; 8 bases are shared with TRBD2. V shed 2 bases, J shed 0 bases, and the junction held 7 bases outside the gene matches. CDR3 length: 17 residues. Per germline, CDR1 SGHAT and CDR2 FQNNGV. CDR3 loop: CASSLRSGRRSTDTQYF. CDR3 coding DNA: TGTGCCAGCAGCTTACGGAGCGGGAGAAGAAGCACAGATACGCAGTATTTT.

This chain connects TRBV7-9 to TRBJ2-1; unclear D gene. The CDR3 length is 11 residues. V lost 5 bases, J lost 4 bases, and 3 bases lay in between. The V gene's germline CDR1 is SEHNR and CDR2 FQNEAQ (reference sequence). The CDR3 DNA is TGTGCCAGCAGCCCTTACAATGAGCAGTTCTTC. Its translation is CASSPYNEQFF.

The V call is TRBV5-5, the J call TRBJ2-5, with D possibly matching TRBD1 (5 bases). Trimming took off 0 bases at V and 5 bases at J, with 11 bases between the two ends. Germline values: CDR1 SGHKS, CDR2 YYEKEE (reference sequence). This CDR3 region has 14 residues. CDR3 in DNA: TGTGCCAGCAGCTTGGTCCAGGGCTTGGAGACCCAGTACTTC. Amino acids: CASSLVQGLETQYF.

V usage is TRBV6-6 and J usage is TRBJ1-4, with D unclear. The V end lost 8 bases, the J end lost 14 bases, and 12 bases lay between the germline ends. The CDR3 has 10 amino acids. Per the germline V gene, CDR1 is MNHNY and CDR2 is SVGAGI (reference sequence). This CDR3 is CASFLHELFF. CDR3 DNA sequence: TGTGCCAGCTTCCTTCACGAGCTGTTTTTT.

The gene calls are TRBV2 and TRBJ1-4, with TRBD1 matching over 7 bases. This CDR3 spans 15 amino acids. Germline CDR1 and CDR2: SNHLY and FYNNEI. V dropped 8 bases and J dropped 4; count of bases not matched to a gene: 10. The CDR3 here is CASARQGVVNEKLFF. CDR3 coding DNA: TGTGCCAGCGCGAGACAGGGAGTTGTTAATGAAAAACTGTTTTTT.

V usage is TRBV9 and J usage is TRBJ2-5, with TRBD2 matching 14 bases. The CDR3 extends over 16 amino acids. V shed 4 bases, J shed 4 bases, and the junction held 6 bases outside the gene matches. Germline V gene sequence: CDR1 SGDLS, CDR2 YYNGEE. The CDR3 protein is CASSSGTSGRSETQYF. DNA for the CDR3: TGTGCCAGCAGCTCAGGGACTAGCGGGAGATCAGAGACCCAGTACTTC.

The chain is built from TRBV30 and TRBJ2-2; the D gene is possibly TRBD2 (6 bases). There are 19 residues in the CDR3. Germline V gives CDR1 GTSNPN, CDR2 SVGIG (reference sequence). V lost 4 bases and J 3 bases, leaving 27 bases between the germline ends. This CDR3 is CAWTAAGGYGGTHTGELFF. The CDR3 DNA is TGTGCCTGGACGGCTGCGGGTGGATATGGCGGGACTCACACCGGGGAGCTGTTTTTT.

Ten or more counts support this clone. J is TRBJ2-3 and V is TRBV5-4; D is perhaps TRBD1 (5 bases). The germline gives CDR1 SGHNT, CDR2 YYREEE (reference sequence). The CDR3 is 13 residues long. V was shortened by 3 bases and J by 4 bases, with 9 bases between the two germline ends. CDR3 in amino acids: CASSSDSADTQYF. The DNA for the CDR3 is TGTGCCAGCAGCTCTGACAGCGCAGATACGCAGTATTTT.

This chain's CDR3 is CASSESTDSGIYGYTF. The CDR3 DNA sequence: TGTGCCAGCAGCGAGAGTACGGACAGCGGTATTTATGGCTACACCTTC. V gene TRBV5-4 combines with J gene TRBJ1-2, with a possible D match to TRBD1 (6 bases). The CDR3 is 16 residues long. Per the germline V gene, CDR1 is SGHNT and CDR2 is YYREEE (reference sequence). V was cut by 4 bases and J by 5 bases, with 21 bases left in between.

This sequence joins TRBV19 and TRBJ1-1; no definite D call. V was clipped by 5 bases and J by 0 bases, with 7 bases between them. CDR3 length: 13 residues. CDR1 is LNHDA, CDR2 SQIVND, per germline (reference sequence). CDR3 loop: CASSPSLNTEAFF. The CDR3 nucleotides are TGTGCCAGTAGTCCGAGTCTGAACACTGAAGCTTTCTTT.

The chain links TRBV18 to TRBJ1-2, with 10 bases identical to TRBD1. The CDR3 is made up of 19 amino acids. Trimming took 2 bases from V and 6 from J; bases not matched to a gene: 18. Germline V CDR1 and CDR2: KGHSH, LQKENI. The CDR3, as DNA: TGTGCCAGCTCACCAGAAGTTGCCCGCCCGGGACAGGGGTTTGATGGCTACACCTTC. It codes for CASSPEVARPGQGFDGYTF.

The chain has TRBV5-1 and TRBJ2-1; TRBD2 aligns across 7 bases. The CDR3 has 12 residues. Germline V CDR1 and CDR2: SGHRS, YFSETQ. Trimming at V came to 5 bases and at J to 10 bases, leaving 6 bases not matched to a gene. The CDR3: CASRLSGWEQFF. In DNA, the CDR3 is TGCGCCAGCAGACTTAGCGGGTGGGAGCAGTTCTTC. Variable domain in full (rest from reference TRBV5-1 and TRBJ2-1): KAGVTQTPRYLIKTRGQQVTLSCSPISGHRSVSWYQQTPGQGLQFLFEYFSETQRNKGNFPGRFSGRQFSNSRSEMNVSTLELGDSALYLCASRLSGWEQFFGPGTRLTVL.

The gene calls are TRBV6-5 and TRBJ1-2; the D gene is possibly TRBD1 (6 bases). Trimming took 7 bases from V and 0 from J, leaving 15 bases between them. This CDR3 is 15 amino acids long. Germline loops: CDR1 MNHEY, CDR2 SVGAGI. CDR3 amino acids: CASKLKWTANYGYTF. For the CDR3, the DNA is TGTGCCAGCAAACTAAAGTGGACAGCTAACTATGGCTACACCTTC.

This clone was counted only a few times. Here the CDR3 reads CASSLEQGKANYGYTF. CDR3 bases: TGTGCCAGCAGCTTGGAACAGGGGAAAGCAAACTATGGCTACACCTTC. This chain connects TRBV11-3 to TRBJ1-2; 7 bases are shared with TRBD1. Trimming cost V 3 bases and J 2 bases; bases outside gene matches: 9. The CDR3 covers 16 residues. Germline assignment: CDR1 SGHNT and CDR2 YENEEA.

The V and J genes are TRBV19 and TRBJ1-2; D ambiguous. This CDR3 has 13 amino acids. V was trimmed by 3 bases and J by 4 bases, leaving 9 bases between them. Germline CDR1 reads LNHDA; CDR2 reads SQIVND (reference sequence). The CDR3 sequence: CASSMRARYGYTF. CDR3 nucleotides: TGTGCCAGTAGTATGCGAGCCCGCTATGGCTACACCTTC.